This is a list of T cell receptor beta chains from one sample in a study of control samples from healthy donors and cancer patients. Assay: immunoSEQ multiplex PCR; the TCRdb copy retains only in-frame clones and omits some. Here the sample spans more than 95,000 clones, around 92% being singletons. Material for sequencing was PBMCs. The receptors originated from a man older than 75 with head and neck cancer. The CDR3 runs from the conserved cysteine through the conserved F or W. The D gene is left open where the match is weak.

v_call	j_call	d_call	cdr3_aa
TRBV5-1	TRBJ1-4	-	CASSSNVAGGNEKLFF
TRBV6-2/TRBV6-3	TRBJ1-4	TRBD1	CASSYRGQVATNEKLFF
TRBV7-9	TRBJ2-1	-	CASSPTTPHLDYNEQFF
TRBV18	TRBJ2-3	TRBD1	CASSPPTGRDTQYF
TRBV7-5	TRBJ2-1	-	CARSLGGEQFF
TRBV15	TRBJ2-3	-	CATSTKRGYNTDTQYF
TRBV9	TRBJ2-7	TRBD2	CASSVTTGGPTYEQYF
TRBV2	TRBJ1-2	-	CASSEKGGGYTF
TRBV10-1	TRBJ2-1	TRBD1	CASSVIQGRQFF
TRBV28	TRBJ1-3	TRBD1	CASSLGTGSSGNTIYF
TRBV19	TRBJ2-2	-	CASSLSGLSGELFF
TRBV12-3/TRBV12-4	TRBJ1-1	-	CASSLVPTEAFF
TRBV7-2	TRBJ2-2	TRBD1	CASSPLRGRGELFF
TRBV7-9	TRBJ1-1	TRBD1	CASSPGGVLNTEAFF
TRBV24-1	TRBJ2-1	TRBD2	CATSDWSGGPNEQFF
TRBV7-9	TRBJ1-4	-	CASSLRLGGSPISAEKLFF
TRBV9	TRBJ1-1	-	CASTSGGTLNTEAFF
TRBV3-1/TRBV3-2	TRBJ1-1	-	CASSQINTNTEAFF
TRBV5-6	TRBJ2-5	-	CASSFWEQETQYF
TRBV6-1	TRBJ2-5	-	CASSERATPQETQYF
TRBV5-5	TRBJ1-2	-	CASSFAAGDNYGYTF
TRBV12-1	TRBJ1-1	-	CASTPWGHPWAEAFF
TRBV5-1	TRBJ2-2	TRBD2	CASSWTWRAGEITGELFF
TRBV10-1	TRBJ2-7	TRBD1	CATSLRTGTYEQYF
TRBV4-1	TRBJ1-2	TRBD1	CASSQDGTGSGYTF
TRBV18	TRBJ2-7	-	CASSNPVRTPYEQYF
TRBV10-2	TRBJ2-5	TRBD2	CASSEAGGRETQYF
TRBV21-1	TRBJ1-3	-	CASSKARTGGGNTIYF